This TCR beta chain comes out of a study of cytomegalovirus exposure and HLA in healthy donors. The CDR3 consists of 17 residues. The V end lost 0 bases, the J end lost 7 bases, and 19 bases lay between the germline ends. The germline V gene encodes CDR1 LNHDA and CDR2 SQIVND (reference sequence). PCR involved 60 Vbeta and 13 Jbeta primers. Assay: immunoSEQ multiplex PCR; the TCRdb copy retains only in-frame clones and omits some. The sample yields about 200,000 clones, roughly 80% seen once. The material sequenced was PBMCs. The J gene is TRBJ2-1, the V gene TRBV19, with D perhaps matching TRBD1 (7 bases). This clonotype was obtained from a young woman in good health and CMV-seronegative. The CDR3 is CASSIDHRGTGGNEQFF. As DNA, the CDR3 is TGTGCCAGTAGTATAGATCACAGGGGCACCGGGGGAAATGAGCAGTTCTTC. The entire variable domain, with the rest obtained from reference TRBV19 and TRBJ2-1, is as follows: DGGITQSPKYLFRKEGQNVTLSCEQNLNHDAMYWYRQDPGQGLRLIYYSQIVNDFQKGDIAEGYSVSREKKESFPLTVTSAQKNPTAFYLCASSIDHRGTGGNEQFFGPGTRLTVL.